A selection of T cell receptor beta chains follows, all from one sample in a study of cytomegalovirus exposure and HLA in healthy donors. Profiled with immunoSEQ multiplex PCR; TCRdb holds only in-frame clones, not every one. The sample lists about 130,000 clones; around four fifths were seen once. The sequencing input was PBMCs. Source of these receptors: a man in his thirties or forties in good health and CMV-seropositive. The CDR3 runs from the conserved cysteine through the conserved F or W.

j_gene,v_gene,CDR3aa
TRBJ2-2,TRBV18,CASSSPGELFF
TRBJ2-6,TRBV5-6,CASSHRHSGANVLTF
TRBJ2-7,TRBV14,CASSQVLGPRPYEQYF
TRBJ2-7,TRBV7-9,CATTGTTYEQYF
TRBJ2-5,TRBV7-9,CASSREGIETQYF
TRBJ1-2,TRBV20-1,CSAAGYGYTF
TRBJ2-3,TRBV25-1,CASSETGTSRATDTQYF
TRBJ1-3,TRBV18,CASSHPTGGSSGNTIYF
TRBJ1-3,TRBV30,CAWVRVAGNTIYF
TRBJ2-1,TRBV19,CASSISPQGILGNEQFF
TRBJ2-3,TRBV18,CASSQGTSEDTQYF
TRBJ2-7,TRBV9,CASSQVRDSYEQYF
TRBJ1-5,TRBV6-5,CATRDSGASNQPQHF
TRBJ1-2,TRBV5-4,CASSLGGAGGYTF
TRBJ2-1,TRBV10-2,CASRPRLAGGLNEQFF
TRBJ2-7,TRBV19,CASSPGQGYVQYF
TRBJ2-5,TRBV6-5,CASRKGGTETQYF
TRBJ1-1,TRBV6-4,CASSVEGNTEAFF
TRBJ1-2,TRBV7-3,CASSLFSGQGLGGYTF
TRBJ2-7,TRBV6-1,CASSEIGLAGVLEQYF
TRBJ2-1,TRBV9,CASSLPGLGPEQFF
TRBJ1-1,TRBV25-1,CASSWWWQGDTEAFF
TRBJ1-2,TRBV4-2,CASSGRSEGDNYGYTF
TRBJ2-7,TRBV4-1,CASSQPMGGQYF
TRBJ1-2,TRBV7-2,CASSSEGGEGRVYYGYTF
TRBJ2-5,TRBV11-2,CASSLPSEGTQYF
TRBJ1-1,TRBV2,CASSGYRGHTEAFF
TRBJ2-7,TRBV27,CACRGTSGSYEQYF
TRBJ1-2,TRBV13,CASTALRQGRVDGYTF